Listed below are T cell receptor beta chains from one sample, sequenced in a study of CD8 T cells in ankylosing spondylitis. A single record per CDR3 protein comes from TCRdb applying MiXCR to the 5' RACE reads. The repertoire holds around 770,000 distinct CDR3 sequences, with around 17% as singletons. The sample taken for sequencing was blood, either unsorted or a sorted T cell fraction (not recorded which). All receptors derive from a male donor with ankylosing spondylitis. Both conserved end residues are part of each CDR3.

CDR3 protein	J gene	V gene
CASSSPTSPLTDTQYF	TRBJ2-3	TRBV7-2
CSAREVTRGEKLFF	TRBJ1-4	TRBV20-1
CASSRNGYRESYEQYF	TRBJ2-7	TRBV27
CASSYDRPREAFF	TRBJ1-1	TRBV6-6
CSARETGNTIYF	TRBJ1-3	TRBV20-1
CSAVYPSAISSYEQYF	TRBJ2-7	TRBV20-1
CSASLQNEQFF	TRBJ2-1	TRBV20-1
CASSFPGQRNTGELFF	TRBJ2-2	TRBV5-5
CASRLRARLQETQYF	TRBJ2-5	TRBV5-1
CASSQFTFEYSNNEQFF	TRBJ2-1	TRBV4-1
CASSLSGGDTQYF	TRBJ2-3	TRBV28
CSARDPGGWETQYF	TRBJ2-5	TRBV20-1
CASSSDLILNTGELFF	TRBJ2-2	TRBV6-1
CASSHGADTQYF	TRBJ2-3	TRBV4-2
CASSPRQSNSYEQYF	TRBJ2-7	TRBV5-5
CSAPSGTGVFGELFF	TRBJ2-2	TRBV20-1
CSATIVSGTGELFF	TRBJ2-2	TRBV20-1
CASSYSEVPTSNYGYTF	TRBJ1-2	TRBV6-5
CASSLTSGVNEQFF	TRBJ2-1	TRBV12-3/TRBV12-4
CASSQPQKTGELFF	TRBJ2-2	TRBV4-2
CASSEAGRGDEQYF	TRBJ2-7	TRBV9
CASSQRLGLAGEETQYF	TRBJ2-5	TRBV7-9
CASSLARWDNEQFF	TRBJ2-1	TRBV11-2
CSASLGNEQFF	TRBJ2-1	TRBV20-1
CSYLSGMITDTQYF	TRBJ2-3	TRBV20-1
CASSSPGQPYNGYTF	TRBJ1-2	TRBV19
CASSQDWSGIRQETQYF	TRBJ2-5	TRBV3-1
CASRGGKGDTQYF	TRBJ2-3	TRBV12-3/TRBV12-4
CASSREAESPGYGYTF	TRBJ1-2	TRBV6-2/TRBV6-3
CASSFHAGELFF	TRBJ2-2	TRBV27
CASSRRGSKNTDTQYF	TRBJ2-3	TRBV5-1
CASSSDRGNSYGYTF	TRBJ1-2	TRBV11-2
CASSSLRGGGGYTF	TRBJ1-2	TRBV9
CASSLHEGEQYF	TRBJ2-7	TRBV12-3/TRBV12-4
CASSLRSGGYLYEQYF	TRBJ2-7	TRBV5-1